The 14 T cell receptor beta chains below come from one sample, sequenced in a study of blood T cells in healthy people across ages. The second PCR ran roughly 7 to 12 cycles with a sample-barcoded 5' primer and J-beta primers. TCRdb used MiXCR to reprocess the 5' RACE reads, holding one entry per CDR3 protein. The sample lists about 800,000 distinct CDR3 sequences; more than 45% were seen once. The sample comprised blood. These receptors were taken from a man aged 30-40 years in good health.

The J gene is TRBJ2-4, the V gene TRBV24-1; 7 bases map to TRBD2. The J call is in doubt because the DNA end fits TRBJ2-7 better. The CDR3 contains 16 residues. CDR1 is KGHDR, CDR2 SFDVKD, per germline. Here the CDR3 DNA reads TGTGCCACCAGTGTACTTACCCGGGGGGATCGGATCGAGCAGTACTTC. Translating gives CATSVLTRGDRIEQYF.

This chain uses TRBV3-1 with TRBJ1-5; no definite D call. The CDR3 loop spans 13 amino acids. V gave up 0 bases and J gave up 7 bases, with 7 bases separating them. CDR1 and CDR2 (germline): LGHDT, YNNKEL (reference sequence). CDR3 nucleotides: TGTGCCAGCAGCCAAGATGAGCAACAGCCCCAGCATTTT. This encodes CASSQDEQQPQHF.

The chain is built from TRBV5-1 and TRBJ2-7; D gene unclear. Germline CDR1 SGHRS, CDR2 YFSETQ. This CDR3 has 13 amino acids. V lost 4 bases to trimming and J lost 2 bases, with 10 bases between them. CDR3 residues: CASSSSFTYEQYF. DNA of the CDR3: TGCGCCAGCAGCAGCAGTTTTACCTACGAGCAGTACTTC.

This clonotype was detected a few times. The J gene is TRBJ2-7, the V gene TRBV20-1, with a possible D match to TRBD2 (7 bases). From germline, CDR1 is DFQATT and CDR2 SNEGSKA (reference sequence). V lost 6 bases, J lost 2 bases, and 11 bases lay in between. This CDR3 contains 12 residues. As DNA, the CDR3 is TGCAGTGCCAGCGGGGACACCTACGAGCAGTACTTC. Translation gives CSASGDTYEQYF.

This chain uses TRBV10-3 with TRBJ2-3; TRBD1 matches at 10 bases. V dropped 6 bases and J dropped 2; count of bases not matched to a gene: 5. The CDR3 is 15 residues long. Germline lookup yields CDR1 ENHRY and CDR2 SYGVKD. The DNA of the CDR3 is TGTGCCATCAGCCCGGGACAGGGGTCCACAGATACGCAGTATTTT. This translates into CAISPGQGSTDTQYF.

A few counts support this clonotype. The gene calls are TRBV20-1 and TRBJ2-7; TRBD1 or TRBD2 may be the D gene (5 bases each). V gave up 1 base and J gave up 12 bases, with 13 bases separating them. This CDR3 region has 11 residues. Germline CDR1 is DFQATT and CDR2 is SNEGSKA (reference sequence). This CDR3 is CSARVGRDAYF. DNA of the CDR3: TGCAGTGCTAGAGTAGGTAGGGACGCGTACTTC.

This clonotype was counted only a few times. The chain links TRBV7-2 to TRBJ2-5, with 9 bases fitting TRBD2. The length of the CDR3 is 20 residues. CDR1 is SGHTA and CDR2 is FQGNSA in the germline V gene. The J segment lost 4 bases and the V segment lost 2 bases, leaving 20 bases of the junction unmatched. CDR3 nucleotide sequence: TGTGCCAGCAGCTTAAGACCCCCTAGCGGGGTAGGTAGTGGTTCAGAGACCCAGTACTTC. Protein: CASSLRPPSGVGSGSETQYF.

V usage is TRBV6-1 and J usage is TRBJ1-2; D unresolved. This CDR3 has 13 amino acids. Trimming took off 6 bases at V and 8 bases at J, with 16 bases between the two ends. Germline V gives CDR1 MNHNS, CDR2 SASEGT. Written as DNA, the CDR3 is TGTGCCAGCAGCGGAGTACCGACTCGAGGCTACACCTTC. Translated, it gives CASSGVPTRGYTF.

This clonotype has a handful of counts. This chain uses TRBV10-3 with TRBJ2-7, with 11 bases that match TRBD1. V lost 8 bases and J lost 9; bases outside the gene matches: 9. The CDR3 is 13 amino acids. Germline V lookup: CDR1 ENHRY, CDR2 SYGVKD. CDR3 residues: CAILRDRGSGQYF. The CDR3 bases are TGTGCCATCCTCCGGGACAGGGGGTCCGGGCAGTACTTC.

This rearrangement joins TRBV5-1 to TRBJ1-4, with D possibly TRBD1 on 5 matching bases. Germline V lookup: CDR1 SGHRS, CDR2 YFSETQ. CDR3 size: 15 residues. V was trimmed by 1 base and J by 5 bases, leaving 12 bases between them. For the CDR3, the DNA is TGCGCCAGCAGCTTGCGAGGGGAAATAAATGAAAAACTGTTTTTT. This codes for CASSLRGEINEKLFF.

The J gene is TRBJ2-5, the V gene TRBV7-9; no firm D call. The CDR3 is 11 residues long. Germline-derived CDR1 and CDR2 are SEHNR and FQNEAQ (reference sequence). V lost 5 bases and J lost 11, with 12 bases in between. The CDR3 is CASSPQEEQYF. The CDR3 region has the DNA TGTGCCAGCAGCCCCCAGGAAGAGCAGTACTTC.

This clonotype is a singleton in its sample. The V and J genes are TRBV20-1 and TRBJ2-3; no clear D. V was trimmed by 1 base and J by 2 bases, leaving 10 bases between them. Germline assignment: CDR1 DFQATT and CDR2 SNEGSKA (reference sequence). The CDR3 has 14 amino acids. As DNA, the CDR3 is TGCAGTGCTAGAGCGTTTCGGGTCACAGATACGCAGTATTTT. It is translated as CSARAFRVTDTQYF.

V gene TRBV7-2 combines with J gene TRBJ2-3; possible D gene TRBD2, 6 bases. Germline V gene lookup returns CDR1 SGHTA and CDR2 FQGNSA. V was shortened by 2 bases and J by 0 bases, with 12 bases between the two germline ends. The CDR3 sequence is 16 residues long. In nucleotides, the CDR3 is TGTGCCAGCAGCTTAAGGATAGCGGCTAGCACAGATACGCAGTATTTT. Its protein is CASSLRIAASTDTQYF.

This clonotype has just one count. CDR3 bases: TGTGCCAGCAGCCCCTTGGGGGGGAATGGCAATCAGCCCCAGCATTTT. Translating gives CASSPLGGNGNQPQHF. This sequence joins TRBV7-8 and TRBJ1-5, with a tentative D call TRBD1 (5 bases). V was cut by 5 bases and J by 2 bases, with 16 bases left in between. Germline-derived CDR1 and CDR2 are SGHVS and FQNEAQ. This CDR3 contains 16 residues.